This T cell receptor (beta chain) was documented in a study of T cell responses to AZD1222 COVID-19 vaccine. Across the whole study: Second-dose recipients at about 4 or about 12 weeks were treated as one pooled group. General study findings and limits: No day 14 peak samples; only post-peak repertoires were characterized. Of the AZD1222 recipients, only 5 or 6 were seropositive at baseline. A reported finding is that nearly half of spike-specific TCRs target unmutated variant regions.

Profiling relied on immunoSEQ multiplex PCR, and the TCRdb table lists in-frame clones only, not all of them. Among fewer than 200,000 clones listed, approximately 92% were seen once. This clone is a singleton in its sample. Its target is unknown. CDR1 and CDR2 from the germline V gene are MNHEY and SVGAGI. CDR3 length: 13 residues. V shed 6 bases and J 2 bases; nucleotides not matched to a gene: 2. The material sequenced was peripheral blood, taken on day 0 of AZD1222 vaccination. The clonotype originates from an adult in good health. This sequence joins TRBV6-5 and TRBJ1-1, with 8 bases identical to TRBD1. In DNA, the CDR3 is TGTGCCAGCAGACAGGGGGTAAACACTGAAGCTTTCTTT. This encodes CASRQGVNTEAFF.